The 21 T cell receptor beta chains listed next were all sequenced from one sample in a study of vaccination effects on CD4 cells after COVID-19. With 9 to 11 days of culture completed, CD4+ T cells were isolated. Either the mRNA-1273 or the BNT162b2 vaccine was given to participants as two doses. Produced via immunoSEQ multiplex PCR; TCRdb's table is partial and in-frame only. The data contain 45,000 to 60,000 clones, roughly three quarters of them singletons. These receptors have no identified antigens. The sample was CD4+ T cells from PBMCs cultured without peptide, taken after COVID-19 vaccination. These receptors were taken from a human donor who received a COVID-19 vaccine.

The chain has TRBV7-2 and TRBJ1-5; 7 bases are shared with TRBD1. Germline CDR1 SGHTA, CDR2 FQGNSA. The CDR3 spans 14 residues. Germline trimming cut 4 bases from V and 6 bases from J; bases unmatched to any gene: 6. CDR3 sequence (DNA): TGTGCCAGCAGCTCAAGGGGGCTAAGTCAGCCCCAGCATTTT. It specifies CASSSRGLSQPQHF. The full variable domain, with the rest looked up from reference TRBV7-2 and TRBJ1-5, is GAGVSQSPSNKVTEKGKDVELRCDPISGHTALYWYRQSLGQGLEFLIYFQGNSAPDKSGLPSDRFSAERTGGSVSTLTIQRTQQEDSAVYLCASSSRGLSQPQHFGDGTRLSIL.

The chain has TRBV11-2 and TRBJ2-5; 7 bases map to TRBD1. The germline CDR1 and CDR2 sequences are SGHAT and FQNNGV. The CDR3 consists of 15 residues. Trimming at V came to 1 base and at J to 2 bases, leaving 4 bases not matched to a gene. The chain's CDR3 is CASSLGDSLQETQYF. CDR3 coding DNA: TGTGCCAGCAGCTTAGGGGACAGCCTACAAGAGACCCAGTACTTC.

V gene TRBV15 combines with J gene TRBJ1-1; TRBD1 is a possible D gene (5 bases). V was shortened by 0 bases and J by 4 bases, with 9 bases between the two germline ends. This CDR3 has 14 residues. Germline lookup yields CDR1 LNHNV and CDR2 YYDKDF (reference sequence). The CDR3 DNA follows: TGTGCCACCAGCAGAGACAGGGTGGGCACTGAAGCTTTCTTT. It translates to CATSRDRVGTEAFF.

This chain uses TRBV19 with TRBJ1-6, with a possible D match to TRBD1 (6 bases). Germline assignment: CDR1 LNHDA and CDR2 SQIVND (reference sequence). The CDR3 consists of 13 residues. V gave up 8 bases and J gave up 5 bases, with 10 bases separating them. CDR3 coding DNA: TGTGCCAGTCTAAGGGGGAATAATTCACCCCTCCACTTT. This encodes CASLRGNNSPLHF. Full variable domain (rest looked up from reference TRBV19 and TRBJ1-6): DGGITQSPKYLFRKEGQNVTLSCEQNLNHDAMYWYRQDPGQGLRLIYYSQIVNDFQKGDIAEGYSVSREKKESFPLTVTSAQKNPTAFYLCASLRGNNSPLHFGNGTRLTVT.

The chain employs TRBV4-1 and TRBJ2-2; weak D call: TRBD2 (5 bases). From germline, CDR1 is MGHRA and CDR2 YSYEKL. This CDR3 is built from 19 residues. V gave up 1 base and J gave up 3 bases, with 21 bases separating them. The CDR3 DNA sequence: TGCGCCAGCAGCCAAGTCCCCTTATGGGGAGTAAGGGACACCGGGGAGCTGTTTTTT. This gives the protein CASSQVPLWGVRDTGELFF.

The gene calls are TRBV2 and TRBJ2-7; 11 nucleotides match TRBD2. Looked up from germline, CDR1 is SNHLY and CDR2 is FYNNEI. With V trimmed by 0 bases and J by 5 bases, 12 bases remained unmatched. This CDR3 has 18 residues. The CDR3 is CASSEAELAGDLRDEQYF. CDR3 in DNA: TGTGCCAGCAGTGAAGCGGAACTAGCGGGGGACCTCAGGGACGAGCAGTACTTC.

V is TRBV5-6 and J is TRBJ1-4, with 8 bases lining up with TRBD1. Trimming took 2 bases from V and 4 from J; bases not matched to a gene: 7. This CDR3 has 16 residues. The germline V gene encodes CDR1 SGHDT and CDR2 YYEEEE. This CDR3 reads CASSLQGVGLNEKLFF. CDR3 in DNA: TGTGCCAGCAGCTTACAGGGGGTCGGGCTTAATGAAAAACTGTTTTTT.

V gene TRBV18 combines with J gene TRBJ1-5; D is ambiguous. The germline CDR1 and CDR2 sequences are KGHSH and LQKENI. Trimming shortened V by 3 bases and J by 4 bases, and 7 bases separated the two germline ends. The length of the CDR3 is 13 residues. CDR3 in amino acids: CASSPGSNQPQHF. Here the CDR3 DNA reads TGTGCCAGCTCACCGGGGTCTAATCAGCCCCAGCATTTT.

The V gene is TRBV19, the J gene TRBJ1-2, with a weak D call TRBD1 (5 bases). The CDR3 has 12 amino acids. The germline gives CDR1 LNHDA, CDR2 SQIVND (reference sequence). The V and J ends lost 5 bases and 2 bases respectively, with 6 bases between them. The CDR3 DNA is TGTGCCAGTAGTTCAGGGAACTATGGCTACACCTTC. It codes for CASSSGNYGYTF.

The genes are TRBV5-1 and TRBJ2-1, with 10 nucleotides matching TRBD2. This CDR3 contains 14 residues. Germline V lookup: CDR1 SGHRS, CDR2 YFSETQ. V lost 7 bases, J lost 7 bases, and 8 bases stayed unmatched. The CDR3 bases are TGCGCCAGCCGTCTAGCGGGGGATAGGAATGAGCAGTTCTTC. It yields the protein CASRLAGDRNEQFF. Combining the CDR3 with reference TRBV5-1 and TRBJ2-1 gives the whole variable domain KAGVTQTPRYLIKTRGQQVTLSCSPISGHRSVSWYQQTPGQGLQFLFEYFSETQRNKGNFPGRFSGRQFSNSRSEMNVSTLELGDSALYLCASRLAGDRNEQFFGPGTRLTVL.

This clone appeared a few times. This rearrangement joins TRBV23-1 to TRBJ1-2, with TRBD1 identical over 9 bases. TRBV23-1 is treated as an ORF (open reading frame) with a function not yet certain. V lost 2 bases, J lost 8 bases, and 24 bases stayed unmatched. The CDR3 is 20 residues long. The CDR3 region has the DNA TGCGCCAGCAGTCAAGATAAAACAGGGGGCGAACCCCCCTCGAGTGGGGGCTACACCTTC. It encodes CASSQDKTGGEPPSSGGYTF.

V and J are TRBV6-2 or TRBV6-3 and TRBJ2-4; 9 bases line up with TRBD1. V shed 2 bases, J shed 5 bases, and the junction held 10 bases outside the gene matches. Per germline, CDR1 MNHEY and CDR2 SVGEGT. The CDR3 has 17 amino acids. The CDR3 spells CASSYDRVGQGQNIQYF. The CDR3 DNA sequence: TGTGCCAGCAGTTACGATCGTGTGGGACAGGGCCAAAACATTCAGTACTTC.

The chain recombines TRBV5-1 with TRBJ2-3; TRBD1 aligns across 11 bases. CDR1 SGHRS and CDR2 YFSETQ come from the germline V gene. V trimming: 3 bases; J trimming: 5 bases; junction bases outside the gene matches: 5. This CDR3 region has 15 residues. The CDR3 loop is CASSSGTGGKDTQYF. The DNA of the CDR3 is TGCGCCAGCAGCTCCGGGACAGGGGGGAAAGATACGCAGTATTTT.

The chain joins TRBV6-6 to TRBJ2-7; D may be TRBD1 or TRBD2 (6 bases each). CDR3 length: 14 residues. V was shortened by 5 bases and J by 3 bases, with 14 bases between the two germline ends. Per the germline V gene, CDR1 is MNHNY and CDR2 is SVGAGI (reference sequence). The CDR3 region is CASSRSEGGYEQYF. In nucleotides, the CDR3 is TGTGCCAGCAGTCGATCGGAGGGGGGCTACGAGCAGTACTTC.

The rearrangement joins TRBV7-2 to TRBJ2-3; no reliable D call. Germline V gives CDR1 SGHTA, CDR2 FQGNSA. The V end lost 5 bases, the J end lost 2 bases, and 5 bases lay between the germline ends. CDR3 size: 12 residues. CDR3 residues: CASSRFTDTQYF. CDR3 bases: TGTGCCAGCAGCCGATTCACAGATACGCAGTATTTT.

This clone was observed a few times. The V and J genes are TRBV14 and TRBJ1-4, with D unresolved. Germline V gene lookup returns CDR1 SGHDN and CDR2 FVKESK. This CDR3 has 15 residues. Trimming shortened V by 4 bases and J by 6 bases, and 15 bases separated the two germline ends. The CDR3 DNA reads TGTGCCAGCAGCCCCTTGGGAGGCGGGGATGAAAAACTGTTTTTT. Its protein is CASSPLGGGDEKLFF.

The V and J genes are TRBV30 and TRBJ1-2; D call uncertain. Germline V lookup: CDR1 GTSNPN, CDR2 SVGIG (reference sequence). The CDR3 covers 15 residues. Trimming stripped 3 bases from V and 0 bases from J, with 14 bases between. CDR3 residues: CAWRPDKLPNYGYTF. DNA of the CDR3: TGTGCCTGGAGACCTGACAAGCTCCCTAACTATGGCTACACCTTC.

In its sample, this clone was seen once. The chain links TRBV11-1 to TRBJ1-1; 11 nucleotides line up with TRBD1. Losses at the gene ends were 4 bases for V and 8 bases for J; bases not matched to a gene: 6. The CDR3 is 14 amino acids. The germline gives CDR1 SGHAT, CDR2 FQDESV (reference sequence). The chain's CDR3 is CASSWDRGGNEAFF. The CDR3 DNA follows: TGTGCCAGCAGCTGGGACAGGGGGGGCAACGAAGCTTTCTTT. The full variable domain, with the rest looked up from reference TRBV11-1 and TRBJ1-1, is EAEVAQSPRYKITEKSQAVAFWCDPISGHATLYWYRQILGQGPELLVQFQDESVVDDSQLPKDRFSAERLKGVDSTLKIQPAELGDSAMYLCASSWDRGGNEAFFGQGTRLTVV.

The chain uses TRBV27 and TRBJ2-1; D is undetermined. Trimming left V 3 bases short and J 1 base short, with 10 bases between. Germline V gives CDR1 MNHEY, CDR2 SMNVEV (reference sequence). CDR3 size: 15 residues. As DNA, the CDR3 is TGTGCCAGCAGTTTTGAGAGGTATTCCTACAATGAGCAGTTCTTC. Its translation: CASSFERYSYNEQFF.

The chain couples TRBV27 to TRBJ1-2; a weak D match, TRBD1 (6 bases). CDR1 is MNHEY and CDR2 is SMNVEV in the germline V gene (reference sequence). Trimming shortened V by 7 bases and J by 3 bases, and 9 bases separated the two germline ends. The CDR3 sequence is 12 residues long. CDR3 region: CASKQGDYGYTF. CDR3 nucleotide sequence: TGTGCCAGCAAACAGGGAGACTATGGCTACACCTTC.

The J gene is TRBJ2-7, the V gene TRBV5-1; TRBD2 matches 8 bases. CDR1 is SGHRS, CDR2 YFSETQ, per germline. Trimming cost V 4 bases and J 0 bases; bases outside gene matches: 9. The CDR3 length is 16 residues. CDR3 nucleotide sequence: TGCGCCAGCAGCCAAGGACCGGGGGGGAGCTCCTACGAGCAGTACTTC. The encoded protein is CASSQGPGGSSYEQYF.